The 29 T cell receptor beta chains given below trace back to one sample, sequenced in a study of OX40 agonist ivuxolimab in advanced cancers. TCRdb's copy holds only in-frame clones and misses some; the assay was immunoSEQ multiplex PCR. Counted here are about 53,000 clones, 80% to 90% occurring once; the ten biggest clones make up 9.5% to 13%. The sequencing here drew on CD4+ or CD8+ T cells sorted from blood, taken in a trial of the OX40 agonist ivuxolimab. These receptors came from an adult with an advanced solid tumor such as melanoma, head and neck, liver or kidney cancer.

The chain recombines TRBV5-1 with TRBJ2-1; 7 nucleotides agree with TRBD2. Losses at the gene ends were 3 bases for V and 0 bases for J; bases not matched to a gene: 6. Germline CDR1 SGHRS, CDR2 YFSETQ. The CDR3 covers 16 residues. The CDR3 reads CASSYGGGSSYNEQFF. CDR3 coding DNA: TGCGCCAGCAGCTATGGCGGGGGAAGCTCCTACAATGAGCAGTTCTTC. Based on the CDR3 plus reference TRBV5-1 and TRBJ2-1, the full variable domain is KAGVTQTPRYLIKTRGQQVTLSCSPISGHRSVSWYQQTPGQGLQFLFEYFSETQRNKGNFPGRFSGRQFSNSRSEMNVSTLELGDSALYLCASSYGGGSSYNEQFFGPGTRLTVL.

Only one count was recorded for this clone. The chain combines TRBV19 with TRBJ2-4; D possibly corresponds to TRBD1 (6 bases). Between the trimmed V and J ends, which lost 7 bases and 5 bases, there was a span of 18 bases. Germline V gene lookup returns CDR1 LNHDA and CDR2 SQIVND (reference sequence). The CDR3 covers 15 residues. The CDR3 sequence: CASTRAGDNENIQYF. CDR3 coding DNA: TGTGCCAGTACCCGGGCTGGGGACAACGAAAACATTCAGTACTTC. The entire variable domain, with the rest obtained from reference TRBV19 and TRBJ2-4, is as follows: DGGITQSPKYLFRKEGQNVTLSCEQNLNHDAMYWYRQDPGQGLRLIYYSQIVNDFQKGDIAEGYSVSREKKESFPLTVTSAQKNPTAFYLCASTRAGDNENIQYFGAGTRLSVL.

V and J are TRBV27 and TRBJ1-4; D ambiguous. The V end lost 2 bases, the J end lost 0 bases, and 7 bases lay between the germline ends. The germline V gene encodes CDR1 MNHEY and CDR2 SMNVEV (reference sequence). This CDR3 has 15 amino acids. CDR3 sequence reads: CASSLVGATNEKLFF. The CDR3 coding sequence is TGTGCCAGCAGTTTAGTCGGAGCAACTAATGAAAAACTGTTTTTT.

The gene calls are TRBV4-1 and TRBJ1-1; 7 bases agree with TRBD1. J lost 4 bases, V lost 5 bases, and 7 bases had no gene match. Looked up from germline, CDR1 is MGHRA and CDR2 is YSYEKL. The CDR3 has 14 amino acids. The CDR3 sequence: CASSSQGLGTEAFF. The CDR3 DNA reads as TGCGCCAGCAGCTCACAGGGGCTGGGCACTGAAGCTTTCTTT.

This chain uses TRBV30 with TRBJ1-2; D may be TRBD1 (5 bases). The CDR3 length is 13 residues. V was cut by 2 bases and J by 4 bases, with 11 bases left in between. Germline loops: CDR1 GTSNPN, CDR2 SVGIG (reference sequence). Written as DNA, the CDR3 is TGTGCCTGGAGTCCGACAGAGAGCTATGGCTACACCTTC. Amino acid sequence: CAWSPTESYGYTF.

CDR3 region: CASSLEESTDTQYF. The CDR3 bases are TGCGCCAGCAGCTTGGAAGAATCCACAGATACGCAGTATTTT. This chain joins TRBV5-1 and TRBJ2-3; D remains unclear. The germline V and J ends were trimmed by 0 bases and 2 bases, with 7 bases remaining between them. CDR1 SGHRS and CDR2 YFSETQ come from the germline V gene. This CDR3 contains 14 residues.

This clone turned up a few times. The genes are TRBV5-1 and TRBJ1-1, with D maybe TRBD1 (5 bases). Germline CDR1 is SGHRS and CDR2 is YFSETQ. Deletions cut 4 bases from V and 4 bases from J, with 20 bases between. The CDR3 is 16 residues long. The chain's CDR3 is CASSPGGPHQGTEAFF. CDR3 nucleotide sequence: TGCGCCAGCAGCCCCGGAGGCCCCCACCAGGGCACTGAAGCTTTCTTT.

This clone was observed once. The genes are TRBV5-4 and TRBJ2-1; TRBD2 agrees at 9 bases. V gave up 4 bases and J gave up 4 bases; unmatched junction bases: 6. CDR1 and CDR2 (germline): SGHNT, YYREEE (reference sequence). This CDR3 has 15 amino acids. CDR3 bases: TGTGCCAGCAGCACGGGACTAGCTGAATACAATGAGCAGTTCTTC. It specifies CASSTGLAEYNEQFF.

DNA of the CDR3: TGTGCCAGCAGTTTATACAGGTCCGGAGATAGCAATCAGCCCCAGCATTTT. This sequence encodes CASSLYRSGDSNQPQHF. This chain connects TRBV28 to TRBJ1-5; D is perhaps TRBD1 (5 bases). Germline CDR1 reads MDHEN; CDR2 reads SYDVKM. The CDR3 sequence is 17 residues long. V lost 1 base and J 0 bases, leaving 13 bases between the germline ends.

The V call is TRBV30, the J call TRBJ1-5, with 7 bases that match TRBD1. The CDR3 sequence is 15 residues long. CDR1 and CDR2 from the germline V gene are GTSNPN and SVGIG (reference sequence). The V segment lost 1 base and the J segment 4 bases; nucleotides outside the gene matches: 7. The chain's CDR3 is CAWSGRDSSNQPQHF. The CDR3 region has the DNA TGTGCCTGGAGTGGCCGGGACAGCTCAAATCAGCCCCAGCATTTT.

The chain employs TRBV7-6 and TRBJ2-3, with TRBD1 identical over 7 bases. This CDR3 is 16 amino acids long. V shed 4 bases and J 2 bases; nucleotides not matched to a gene: 9. CDR1 and CDR2 (germline): SGHVS, FNYEAQ. The CDR3 is CASSSRTGANTDTQYF. As DNA, the CDR3 is TGTGCCAGCAGCTCCCGAACAGGGGCTAACACAGATACGCAGTATTTT.

Only a few counts were recorded for this clone. The chain couples TRBV10-3 to TRBJ1-6; perhaps TRBD1 as D (6 bases). CDR1 ENHRY and CDR2 SYGVKD come from the germline V gene. The CDR3 is 13 residues long. The ends were cut back, 5 bases at V and 9 bases at J, with 11 bases in the middle. The CDR3 sequence is CAISQGIGSPLHF. Here the CDR3 DNA reads TGTGCCATCAGTCAGGGGATTGGTTCACCCCTCCACTTT.

The V and J genes are TRBV5-1 and TRBJ2-6; tentative D call: TRBD1 (6 bases). V lost 2 bases and J 0 bases, leaving 15 bases between the germline ends. The germline CDR1 and CDR2 sequences are SGHRS and YFSETQ. CDR3 length: 18 residues. The DNA for the CDR3 is TGCGCCAGCAGCTTAACCGGGACAACGAACTCTGGGGCCAACGTCCTGACTTTC. Its protein product is CASSLTGTTNSGANVLTF.

J is TRBJ2-5 and V is TRBV7-9; no reliable D call. The CDR3 is 12 amino acids. Between the trimmed V and J ends, which lost 3 bases and 4 bases, there was a span of 6 bases. Looked up from germline, CDR1 is SEHNR and CDR2 is FQNEAQ (reference sequence). CDR3 protein: CASSFTGETQYF. Here the CDR3 DNA reads TGTGCCAGCAGCTTCACTGGAGAGACCCAGTACTTC. Filled out from reference TRBV7-9 and TRBJ2-5, the complete variable domain reads DTGVSQNPRHKITKRGQNVTFRCDPISEHNRLYWYRQTLGQGPEFLTYFQNEAQLEKSRLLSDRFSAERPKGSFSTLEIQRTEQGDSAMYLCASSFTGETQYFGPGTRLLVL.

The sample holds a few counts of this clone. This sequence joins TRBV6-1 and TRBJ1-6; 9 nucleotides align to TRBD1. In germline, CDR1 is MNHNS, CDR2 SASEGT. The CDR3 loop spans 13 amino acids. The V segment lost 7 bases and the J segment 8 bases; nucleotides outside the gene matches: 3. This chain's CDR3 is CASTRDRDSPLHF. The CDR3 nucleotides are TGTGCCAGCACCCGGGACAGGGATTCACCCCTCCACTTT.

The rearrangement uses TRBV30 and TRBJ1-5; the D gene is possibly TRBD1 (5 bases). The germline gives CDR1 GTSNPN, CDR2 SVGIG (reference sequence). Trimming took off 5 bases at V and 2 bases at J, with 10 bases between the two ends. The CDR3 contains 13 residues. The CDR3 DNA sequence: TGTGCCTGGGGGAGAGGGGGCAATCAGCCCCAGCATTTT. Translated, it gives CAWGRGGNQPQHF.

The chain recombines TRBV19 with TRBJ1-2; D is possibly TRBD1 (5 bases). V was shortened by 3 bases and J by 5 bases, with 10 bases between the two germline ends. Germline CDR1 reads LNHDA; CDR2 reads SQIVND (reference sequence). The CDR3 is made up of 13 amino acids. CDR3 nucleotides: TGTGCCAGTAGTATGGGGCAGAGTTATGGCTACACCTTC. This sequence encodes CASSMGQSYGYTF.

V and J are TRBV7-3 and TRBJ2-2, with TRBD2 as a possible D gene (6 bases). The V gene's germline CDR1 is SGHTA and CDR2 FQGTGA. The V end was cut by 0 bases, the J end by 2 bases, with 10 bases between. CDR3 length: 16 residues. CDR3 in amino acids: CASSLTRGGNTGELFF. In DNA form, the CDR3 reads TGTGCCAGCAGCTTAACTAGGGGAGGCAACACCGGGGAGCTGTTTTTT.

In the case of this clone: Its ends do not fully match the called genes, so a read error is possible. The rearrangement links TRBV7-2 to TRBJ1-1; D is perhaps TRBD1 (5 bases). The CDR3 spans 15 residues. CDR1 SGHTA and CDR2 FQGNSA come from the germline V gene. The CDR3 sequence is CASSLGGPGNAEAFF. In nucleotides, the CDR3 is TGTGCCAGCAGCTTAGGGGGACCAGGGAACGCTGAAGCTTTCTTT.

CDR3 coding DNA: TGTGCCAGTAGATGGACATACACTAATGAAAAACTGTTTTTT. Translation gives CASRWTYTNEKLFF. This sequence joins TRBV19 and TRBJ1-4, with D possibly being TRBD1 (5 bases). The CDR3 runs 14 residues. V was trimmed by 6 bases and J by 2 bases, leaving 10 bases between them. CDR1 LNHDA and CDR2 SQIVND come from the germline V gene (reference sequence).

J is TRBJ2-7 and V is TRBV20-1; a possible D gene is TRBD1 (5 bases). V was trimmed by 7 bases and J by 2 bases, leaving 9 bases between them. The CDR3 spans 11 residues. Germline CDR1 and CDR2: DFQATT and SNEGSKA (reference sequence). Written as DNA, the CDR3 is TGCAGTGTCGACAGAACCTACGAGCAGTACTTC. It encodes CSVDRTYEQYF.

In its sample, this clone ranks as medium-sized. V usage is TRBV11-1 and J usage is TRBJ2-6, with no clear D. The CDR3 sequence is 14 residues long. Germline loops: CDR1 SGHAT, CDR2 FQDESV (reference sequence). V was shortened by 8 bases and J by 0 bases, with 8 bases between the two germline ends. The CDR3 DNA reads as TGTGCCAGCTCACTGATCTCTGGGGCCAACGTCCTGACTTTC. It yields the protein CASSLISGANVLTF.

This clone showed up just a few times. The CDR3 reads CASSLAGYSPLHF. CDR3 nucleotide sequence: TGTGCCAGCAGCTTAGCTGGTTATTCACCCCTCCACTTT. The chain employs TRBV11-2 and TRBJ1-6, with no clear D. Trimming pared 1 base from V and 8 bases from J, leaving 6 bases between. Germline CDR1 reads SGHAT; CDR2 reads FQNNGV. The CDR3 has 13 residues.

CDR3: CASNSARGHEKLFF. In DNA form, the CDR3 reads TGTGCCAGCAACAGTGCCAGGGGGCATGAAAAACTGTTTTTT. The chain is built from TRBV2 and TRBJ1-4; 8 bases are shared with TRBD1. Trimming took 7 bases from V and 6 from J; bases not matched to a gene: 7. The CDR3 sequence is 14 residues long. Germline assignment: CDR1 SNHLY and CDR2 FYNNEI.

Of note for this clone: Germline and junction disagree at one end, which may indicate a read error. The rearrangement joins TRBV7-7 to TRBJ2-5; perhaps TRBD2 as D (6 bases). This CDR3 has 13 residues. CDR1 and CDR2 (germline): SSHAT, FNYEAQ (reference sequence). The CDR3 region is CASSLNSGETQYF. CDR3 DNA: TGTGCTAGCAGCTTGAATAGCGGAGAGACCCAGTACTTC.

The rearrangement uses TRBV30 and TRBJ1-1; 7 bases align to TRBD1. V dropped 4 bases and J dropped 10; count of bases not matched to a gene: 15. The CDR3 covers 14 residues. Looked up from germline, CDR1 is GTSNPN and CDR2 is SVGIG (reference sequence). The CDR3 sequence: CAWTQDRSRRGAFF. CDR3 sequence (DNA): TGTGCCTGGACTCAGGACAGGTCAAGGAGGGGAGCTTTCTTT.

This clone is a singleton in its sample. V is TRBV5-4 and J is TRBJ2-7, with D perhaps TRBD2 (8 bases). The germline CDR1 and CDR2 sequences are SGHNT and YYREEE (reference sequence). Trimming stripped 0 bases from V and 0 bases from J, with 19 bases between. The CDR3 has 18 amino acids. The CDR3 region has the DNA TGTGCCAGCAGCTTGGAGGGGGCGGGAGGATTGAGCTCCTACGAGCAGTACTTC. Protein: CASSLEGAGGLSSYEQYF.

The J gene is TRBJ2-3, the V gene TRBV7-3; the D gene is possibly TRBD1 (6 bases). CDR1 and CDR2 (germline): SGHTA, FQGTGA. This CDR3 is 13 amino acids long. Trimming took 6 bases from V and 4 from J, leaving 11 bases between them. The CDR3 DNA is TGTGCCAGCAGTTCACCAGGGGCAGATACGCAGTATTTT. Translation: CASSSPGADTQYF.

The chain is built from TRBV7-8 and TRBJ1-1; D gene unclear. Per the germline V gene, CDR1 is SGHVS and CDR2 is FQNEAQ. The V and J ends lost 5 bases and 2 bases respectively, with 12 bases between them. This CDR3 spans 14 amino acids. This CDR3 is CASSPMVVNTEAFF. DNA for the CDR3: TGTGCCAGCAGCCCGATGGTCGTAAACACTGAAGCTTTCTTT. The full variable domain, with the rest looked up from reference TRBV7-8 and TRBJ1-1, is GAGVSQSPRYKVAKRGQDVALRCDPISGHVSLFWYQQALGQGPEFLTYFQNEAQLDKSGLPSDRFFAERPEGSVSTLKIQRTQQEDSAVYLCASSPMVVNTEAFFGQGTRLTVV.